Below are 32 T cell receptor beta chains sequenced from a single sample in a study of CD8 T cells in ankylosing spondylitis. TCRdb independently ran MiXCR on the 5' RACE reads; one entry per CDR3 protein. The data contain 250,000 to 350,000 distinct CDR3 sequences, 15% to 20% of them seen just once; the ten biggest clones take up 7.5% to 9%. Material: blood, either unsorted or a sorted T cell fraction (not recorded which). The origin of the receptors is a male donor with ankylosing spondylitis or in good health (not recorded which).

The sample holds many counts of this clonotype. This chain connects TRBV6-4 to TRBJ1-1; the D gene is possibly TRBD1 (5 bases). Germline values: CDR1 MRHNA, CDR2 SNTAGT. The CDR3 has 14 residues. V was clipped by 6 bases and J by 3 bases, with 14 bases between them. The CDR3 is CASRMGGLDTEAFF. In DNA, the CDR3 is TGTGCCAGCAGGATGGGGGGATTGGACACTGAAGCTTTCTTT.

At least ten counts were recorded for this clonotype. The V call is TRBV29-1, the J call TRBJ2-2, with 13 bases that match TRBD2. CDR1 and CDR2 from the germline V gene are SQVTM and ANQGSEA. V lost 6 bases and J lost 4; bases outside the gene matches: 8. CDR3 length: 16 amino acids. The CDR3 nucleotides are TGCAGCGTCACCGGGACTAGCGGGACGGGCACCGGGGAGCTGTTTTTT. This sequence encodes CSVTGTSGTGTGELFF.

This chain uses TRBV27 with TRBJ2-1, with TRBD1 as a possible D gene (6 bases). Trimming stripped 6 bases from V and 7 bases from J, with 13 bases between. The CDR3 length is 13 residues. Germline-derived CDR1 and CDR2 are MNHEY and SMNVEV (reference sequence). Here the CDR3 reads CASSKGHFNEQFF. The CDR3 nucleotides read TGTGCCAGCAGCAAGGGACATTTTAATGAGCAGTTCTTC.

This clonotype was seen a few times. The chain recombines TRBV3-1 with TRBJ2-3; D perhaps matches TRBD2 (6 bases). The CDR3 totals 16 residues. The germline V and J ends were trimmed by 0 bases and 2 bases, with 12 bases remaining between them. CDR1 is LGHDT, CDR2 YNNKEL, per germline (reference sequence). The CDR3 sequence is CASSQDWAGPTDTQYF. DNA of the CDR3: TGTGCCAGCAGCCAAGATTGGGCGGGGCCCACAGATACGCAGTATTTT.

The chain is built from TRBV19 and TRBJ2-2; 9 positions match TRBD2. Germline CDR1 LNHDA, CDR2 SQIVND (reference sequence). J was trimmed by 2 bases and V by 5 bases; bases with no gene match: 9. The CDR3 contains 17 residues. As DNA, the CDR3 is TGTGCCAGTAGTCCCCGGACTAGCGCCTCAAACACCGGGGAGCTGTTTTTT. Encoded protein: CASSPRTSASNTGELFF. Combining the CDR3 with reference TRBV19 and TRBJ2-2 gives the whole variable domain DGGITQSPKYLFRKEGQNVTLSCEQNLNHDAMYWYRQDPGQGLRLIYYSQIVNDFQKGDIAEGYSVSREKKESFPLTVTSAQKNPTAFYLCASSPRTSASNTGELFFGEGSRLTVL.

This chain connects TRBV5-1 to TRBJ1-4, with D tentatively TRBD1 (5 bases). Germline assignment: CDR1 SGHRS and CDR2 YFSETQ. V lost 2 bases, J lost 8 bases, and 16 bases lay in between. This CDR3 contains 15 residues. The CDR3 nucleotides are TGCGCCAGCAGCTTAGACAGCCATGATGGGGAAAAACTGTTTTTT. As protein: CASSLDSHDGEKLFF.

Here the CDR3 DNA reads TGTGCCAGCAGTTTCGGGGGGACCCTTGATGAAAAACTGTTTTTT. Protein product: CASSFGGTLDEKLFF. The chain links TRBV12-3 or TRBV12-4 to TRBJ1-4; D possibly corresponds to TRBD1 (5 bases). The CDR3 runs to 15 residues. V lost 3 bases, J lost 6 bases, and 14 bases lay in between.

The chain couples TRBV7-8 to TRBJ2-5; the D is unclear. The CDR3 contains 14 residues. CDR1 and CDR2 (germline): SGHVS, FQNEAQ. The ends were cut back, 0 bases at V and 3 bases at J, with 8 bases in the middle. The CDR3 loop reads CASSLAGPKETQYF. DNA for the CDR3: TGTGCCAGCAGCTTAGCGGGTCCCAAAGAGACCCAGTACTTC.

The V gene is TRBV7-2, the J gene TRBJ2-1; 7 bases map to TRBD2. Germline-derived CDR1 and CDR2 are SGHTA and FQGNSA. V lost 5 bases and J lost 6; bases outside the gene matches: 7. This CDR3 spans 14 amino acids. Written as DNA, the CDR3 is TGTGCCAGCAGCCCAAGGTGGGGGGGCAATGAGCAGTTCTTC. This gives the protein CASSPRWGGNEQFF.

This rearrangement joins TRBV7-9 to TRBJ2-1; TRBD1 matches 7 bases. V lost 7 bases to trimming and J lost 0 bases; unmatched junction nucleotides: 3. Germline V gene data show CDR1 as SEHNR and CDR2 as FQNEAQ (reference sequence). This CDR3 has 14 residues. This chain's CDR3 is CASTTGLSYNEQFF. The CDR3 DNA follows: TGTGCCAGCACGACAGGGCTCTCCTACAATGAGCAGTTCTTC.

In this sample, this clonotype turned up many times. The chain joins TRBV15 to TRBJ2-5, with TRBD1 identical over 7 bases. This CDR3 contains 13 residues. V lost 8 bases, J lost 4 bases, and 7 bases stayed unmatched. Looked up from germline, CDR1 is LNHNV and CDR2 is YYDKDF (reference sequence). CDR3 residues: CATATGDGETQYF. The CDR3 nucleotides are TGTGCCACCGCTACAGGGGATGGAGAGACCCAGTACTTC.

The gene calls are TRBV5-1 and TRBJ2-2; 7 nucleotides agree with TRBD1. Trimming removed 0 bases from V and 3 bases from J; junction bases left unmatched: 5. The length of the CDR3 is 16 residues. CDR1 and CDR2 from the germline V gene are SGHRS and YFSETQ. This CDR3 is CASSLAQGSDTGELFF. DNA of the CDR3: TGCGCCAGCAGCTTGGCACAGGGGTCGGACACCGGGGAGCTGTTTTTT.

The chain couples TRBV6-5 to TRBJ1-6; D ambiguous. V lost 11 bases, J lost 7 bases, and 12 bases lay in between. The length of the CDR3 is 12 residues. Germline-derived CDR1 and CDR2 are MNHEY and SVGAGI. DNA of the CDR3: TGTGCCGCGGGTACCTCCAATTCACCCCTCCACTTT. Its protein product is CAAGTSNSPLHF.

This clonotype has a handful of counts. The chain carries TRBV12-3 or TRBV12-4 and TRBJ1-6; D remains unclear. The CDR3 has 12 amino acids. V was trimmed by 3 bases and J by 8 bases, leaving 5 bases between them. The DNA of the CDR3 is TGTGCCAGCAGTTTCCCCTATTCACCCCTCCACTTT. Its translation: CASSFPYSPLHF.

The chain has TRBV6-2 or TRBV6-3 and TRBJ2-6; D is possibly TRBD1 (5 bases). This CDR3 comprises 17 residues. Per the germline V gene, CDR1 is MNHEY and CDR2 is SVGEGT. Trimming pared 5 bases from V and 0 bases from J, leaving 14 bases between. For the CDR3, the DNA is TGTGCCAGCAGTCCTAGGACAACCCGCTCTGGGGCCAACGTCCTGACTTTC. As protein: CASSPRTTRSGANVLTF.

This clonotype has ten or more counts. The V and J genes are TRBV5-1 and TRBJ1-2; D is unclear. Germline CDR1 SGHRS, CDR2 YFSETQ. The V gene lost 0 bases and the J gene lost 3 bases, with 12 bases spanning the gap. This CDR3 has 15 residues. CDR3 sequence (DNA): TGCGCCAGCAGCTTGGTGGCGGCTGGGGACTATGGCTACACCTTC. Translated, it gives CASSLVAAGDYGYTF.

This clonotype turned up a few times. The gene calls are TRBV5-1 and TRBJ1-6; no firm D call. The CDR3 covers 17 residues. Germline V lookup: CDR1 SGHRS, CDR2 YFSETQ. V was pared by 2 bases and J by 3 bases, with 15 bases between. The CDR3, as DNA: TGCGCCAGCAGCTTCGAGGGTCTCCCGGGCTATAATTCACCCCTCCACTTT. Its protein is CASSFEGLPGYNSPLHF. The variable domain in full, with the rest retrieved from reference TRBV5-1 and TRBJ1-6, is KAGVTQTPRYLIKTRGQQVTLSCSPISGHRSVSWYQQTPGQGLQFLFEYFSETQRNKGNFPGRFSGRQFSNSRSEMNVSTLELGDSALYLCASSFEGLPGYNSPLHFGNGTRLTVT.

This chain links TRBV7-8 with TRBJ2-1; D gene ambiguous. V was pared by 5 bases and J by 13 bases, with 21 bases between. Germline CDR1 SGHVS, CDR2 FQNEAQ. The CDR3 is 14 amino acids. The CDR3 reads CASSPGLDYTSQFF. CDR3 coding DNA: TGTGCCAGCAGCCCGGGCCTTGATTACACTTCACAGTTCTTC.

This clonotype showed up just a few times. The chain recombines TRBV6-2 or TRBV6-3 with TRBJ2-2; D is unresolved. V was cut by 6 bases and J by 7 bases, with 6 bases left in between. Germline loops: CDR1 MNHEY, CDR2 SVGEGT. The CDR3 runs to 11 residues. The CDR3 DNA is TGTGCCAGCAGCGGTGGCGGGGAGCTGTTTTTT. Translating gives CASSGGGELFF.

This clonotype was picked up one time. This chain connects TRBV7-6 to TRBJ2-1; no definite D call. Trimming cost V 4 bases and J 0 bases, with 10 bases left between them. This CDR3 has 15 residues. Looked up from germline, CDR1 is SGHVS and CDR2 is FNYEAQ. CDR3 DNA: TGTGCCAGCAGCTCCAAGCGCGACTCCTACAATGAGCAGTTCTTC. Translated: CASSSKRDSYNEQFF.

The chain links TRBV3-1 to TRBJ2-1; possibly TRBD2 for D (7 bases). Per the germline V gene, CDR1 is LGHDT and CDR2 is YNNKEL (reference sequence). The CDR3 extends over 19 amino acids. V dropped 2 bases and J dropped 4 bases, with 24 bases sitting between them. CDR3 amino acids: CASSQLPVGRGASYNEQFF. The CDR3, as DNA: TGTGCCAGCAGCCAACTCCCCGTAGGCCGGGGGGCCTCGTACAATGAGCAGTTCTTC.

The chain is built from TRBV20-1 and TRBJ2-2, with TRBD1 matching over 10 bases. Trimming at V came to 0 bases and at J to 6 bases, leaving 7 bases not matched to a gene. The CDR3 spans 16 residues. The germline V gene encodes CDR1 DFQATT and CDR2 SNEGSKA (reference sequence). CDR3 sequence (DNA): TGCAGTGCTAGAGATCGGGGACAGGGGTTTGCCGGGGAGCTGTTTTTT. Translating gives CSARDRGQGFAGELFF.

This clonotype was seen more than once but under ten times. CDR3 sequence (DNA): TGCAGTGCTAGTAAATGGGGACTAGCGGGAGAAGAGACCCAGTACTTC. Translation gives CSASKWGLAGEETQYF. The rearrangement uses TRBV20-1 and TRBJ2-5; TRBD2 agrees at 14 bases. The CDR3 is made up of 16 amino acids. Germline V CDR1 and CDR2: DFQATT, SNEGSKA (reference sequence). V gave up 3 bases and J gave up 3 bases; unmatched junction bases: 6.

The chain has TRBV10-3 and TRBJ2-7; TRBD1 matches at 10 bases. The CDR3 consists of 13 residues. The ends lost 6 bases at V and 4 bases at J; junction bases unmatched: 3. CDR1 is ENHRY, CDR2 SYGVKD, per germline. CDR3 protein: CAISRDRGYEQYV. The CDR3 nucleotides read TGTGCCATCAGCCGGGACAGGGGATACGAGCAGTACGTC.

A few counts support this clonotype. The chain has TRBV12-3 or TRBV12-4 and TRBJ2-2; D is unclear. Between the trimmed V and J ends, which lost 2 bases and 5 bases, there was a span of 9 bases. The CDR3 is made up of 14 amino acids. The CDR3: CASSLRKPTGELFF. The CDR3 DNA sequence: TGTGCCAGCAGTTTACGGAAGCCGACCGGGGAGCTGTTTTTT.

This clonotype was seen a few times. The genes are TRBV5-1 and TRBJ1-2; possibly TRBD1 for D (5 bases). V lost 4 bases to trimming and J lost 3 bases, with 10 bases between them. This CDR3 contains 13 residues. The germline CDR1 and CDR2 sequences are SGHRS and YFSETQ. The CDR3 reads CASSPKGDYGYTF. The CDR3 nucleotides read TGCGCCAGCAGCCCAAAAGGGGACTATGGCTACACCTTC.

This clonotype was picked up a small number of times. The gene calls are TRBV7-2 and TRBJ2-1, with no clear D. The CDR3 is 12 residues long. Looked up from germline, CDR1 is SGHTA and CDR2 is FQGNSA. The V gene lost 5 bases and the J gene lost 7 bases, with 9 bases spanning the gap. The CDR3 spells CASSPTLNEQFF. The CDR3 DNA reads TGTGCCAGCAGCCCGACTCTAAATGAGCAGTTCTTC.

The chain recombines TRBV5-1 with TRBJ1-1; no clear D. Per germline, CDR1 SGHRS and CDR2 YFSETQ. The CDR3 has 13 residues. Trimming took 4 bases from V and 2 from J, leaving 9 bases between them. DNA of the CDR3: TGCGCCAGCAGCGACTACCTCAACACTGAAGCTTTCTTT. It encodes CASSDYLNTEAFF.

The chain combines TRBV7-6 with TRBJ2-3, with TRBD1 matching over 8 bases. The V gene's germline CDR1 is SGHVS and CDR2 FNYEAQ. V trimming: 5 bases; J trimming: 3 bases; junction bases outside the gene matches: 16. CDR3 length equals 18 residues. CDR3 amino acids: CASSLGVGWQGATDTQYF. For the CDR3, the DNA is TGTGCCAGCAGCCTCGGAGTCGGTTGGCAGGGGGCGACAGATACGCAGTATTTT.

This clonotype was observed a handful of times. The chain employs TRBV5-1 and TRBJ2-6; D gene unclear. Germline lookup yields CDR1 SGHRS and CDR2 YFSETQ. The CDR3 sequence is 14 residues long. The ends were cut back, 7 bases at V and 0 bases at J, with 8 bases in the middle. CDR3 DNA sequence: TGCGCCAGCGCAATCTACTCTGGGGCCAACGTCCTGACTTTC. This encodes CASAIYSGANVLTF.

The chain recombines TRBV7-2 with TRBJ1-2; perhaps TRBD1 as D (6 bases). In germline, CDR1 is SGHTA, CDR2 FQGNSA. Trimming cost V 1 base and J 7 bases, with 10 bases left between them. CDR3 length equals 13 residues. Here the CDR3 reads CASSLDRVGGYTF. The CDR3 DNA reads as TGTGCCAGCAGCTTAGACAGGGTTGGTGGCTACACCTTC.

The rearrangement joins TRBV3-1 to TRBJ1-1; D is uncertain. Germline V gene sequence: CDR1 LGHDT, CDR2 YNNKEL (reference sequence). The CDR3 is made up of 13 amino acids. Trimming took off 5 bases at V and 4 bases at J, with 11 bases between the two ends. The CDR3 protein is CASSYSGSTEAFF. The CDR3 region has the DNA TGTGCCAGCAGCTACAGTGGGTCCACTGAAGCTTTCTTT.